This TCR beta chain stems from a study of T cells after yellow fever vaccination. Germline values: CDR1 SQVTM, CDR2 ANQGSEA. Trimming took 4 bases from V and 0 from J, leaving 17 bases between them. The CDR3 totals 16 residues. This clonotype was observed a few times. The target antigen is unknown. Study-wide points: Detected again after the booster were most primary-vaccination clones, at 95% to 98% CD4 and 80% to 90% CD8.

The authors made TCR cDNA by 5'RACE template switching, adding a universal primer site and UMIs. A single record per CDR3 protein comes from TCRdb applying MiXCR to the 5' RACE reads. Of approximately 600,000 distinct CDR3 sequences in the sample, approximately 13% were seen once. The chain employs TRBV29-1 and TRBJ2-3; tentatively, D is TRBD2 (5 bases). This receptor was taken from a man under 40 who received the YFV17D yellow fever vaccine. This sample comprised PBMCs, obtained on the day of the yellow fever booster vaccination. For the CDR3, the DNA is TGCAGCGTTGTTTCCTTGTCGGCGGGTAGCACAGATACGCAGTATTTT. Its translation is CSVVSLSAGSTDTQYF.